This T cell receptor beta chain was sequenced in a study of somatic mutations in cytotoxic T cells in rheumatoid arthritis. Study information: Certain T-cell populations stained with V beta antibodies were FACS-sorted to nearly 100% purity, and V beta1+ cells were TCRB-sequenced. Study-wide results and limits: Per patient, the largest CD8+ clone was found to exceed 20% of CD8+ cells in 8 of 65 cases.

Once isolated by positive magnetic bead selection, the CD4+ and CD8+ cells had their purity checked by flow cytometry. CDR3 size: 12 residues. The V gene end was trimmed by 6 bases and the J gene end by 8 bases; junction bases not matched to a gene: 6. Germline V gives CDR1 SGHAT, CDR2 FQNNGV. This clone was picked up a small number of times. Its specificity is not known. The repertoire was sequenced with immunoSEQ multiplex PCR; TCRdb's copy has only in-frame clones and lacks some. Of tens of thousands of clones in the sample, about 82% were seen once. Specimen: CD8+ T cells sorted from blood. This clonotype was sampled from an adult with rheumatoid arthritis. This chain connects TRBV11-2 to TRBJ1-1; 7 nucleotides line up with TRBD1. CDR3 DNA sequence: TGTGCCAGCAGTTATAGGACAGGAGAAGCTTTCTTT. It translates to CASSYRTGEAFF.